This T cell receptor (beta chain) was sequenced during a study of blood T cell repertoires in COVID-19. The overall study: Samples representing acute and convalescent COVID-19 were sourced from the United States, Italy and Spain. T cells, B-cell-depleted T cells, or PBMCs supplied cDNA or gDNA.

Per the germline V gene, CDR1 is MGHRA and CDR2 is YSYEKL. The junction had 11 bases not matched to a gene; V was cut back by 2 bases and J by 0 bases. The CDR3 has 19 residues. Under the authors' procedure: Estimates of nucleated cell counts were drawn from the amplification of reference gene primers. Data came from immunoSEQ multiplex PCR; TCRdb stores just in-frame clones and leaves some out. The V and J calls and clone size are taken from that table; D and trimming were inferred from the DNA. The profile shows hundreds of thousands of clones, approximately 86% of them singletons. The source material was peripheral blood. The V and J genes are TRBV4-1 and TRBJ2-1, with 9 nucleotides matching TRBD2. This clonotype was obtained from a woman under 40 with acute or convalescent COVID-19. The CDR3 here is CASSQTFSGRTFSYNEQFF. In DNA form, the CDR3 reads TGCGCCAGCAGCCAAACCTTTAGCGGGAGAACGTTCTCCTACAATGAGCAGTTCTTC.